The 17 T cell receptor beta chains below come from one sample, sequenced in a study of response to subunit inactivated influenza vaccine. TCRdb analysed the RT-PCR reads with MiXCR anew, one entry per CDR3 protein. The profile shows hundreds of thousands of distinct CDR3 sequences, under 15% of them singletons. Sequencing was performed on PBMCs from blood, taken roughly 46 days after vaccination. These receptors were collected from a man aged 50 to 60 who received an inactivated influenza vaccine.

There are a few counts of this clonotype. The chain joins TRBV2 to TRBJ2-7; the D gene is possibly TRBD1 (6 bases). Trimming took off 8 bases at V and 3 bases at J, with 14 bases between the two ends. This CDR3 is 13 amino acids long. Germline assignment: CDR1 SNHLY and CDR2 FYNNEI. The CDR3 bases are TGTGCCAGCGCAGGGGCTACTGACTACGAGCAGTACTTC. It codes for CASAGATDYEQYF. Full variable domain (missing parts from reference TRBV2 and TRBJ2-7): EPEVTQTPSHQVTQMGQEVILRCVPISNHLYFYWYRQILGQKVEFLVSFYNNEISEKSEIFDDQFSVERPDGSNFTLKIRSTKLEDSAMYFCASAGATDYEQYFGPGTRLTVT.

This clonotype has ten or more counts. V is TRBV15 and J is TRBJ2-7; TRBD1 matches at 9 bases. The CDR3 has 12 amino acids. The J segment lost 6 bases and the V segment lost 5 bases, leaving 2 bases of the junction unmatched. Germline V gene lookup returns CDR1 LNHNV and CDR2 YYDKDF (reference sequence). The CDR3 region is CATSATGGEQYF. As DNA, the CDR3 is TGTGCCACCAGCGCGACAGGGGGCGAGCAGTACTTC.

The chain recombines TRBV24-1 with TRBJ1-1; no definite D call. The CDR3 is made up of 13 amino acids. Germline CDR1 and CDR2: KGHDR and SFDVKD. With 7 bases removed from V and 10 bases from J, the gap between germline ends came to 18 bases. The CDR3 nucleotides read TGTGCCACCAGGGCCAAGTATTCCGGAGGAGCTTTCTTT. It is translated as CATRAKYSGGAFF.

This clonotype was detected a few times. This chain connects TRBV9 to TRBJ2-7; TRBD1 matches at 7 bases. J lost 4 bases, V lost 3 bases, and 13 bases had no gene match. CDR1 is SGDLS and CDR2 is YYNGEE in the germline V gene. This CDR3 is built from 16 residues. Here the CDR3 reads CASSGVATGTSYEQYF. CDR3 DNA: TGTGCCAGCAGCGGGGTCGCGACAGGGACCAGTTACGAGCAGTACTTC.

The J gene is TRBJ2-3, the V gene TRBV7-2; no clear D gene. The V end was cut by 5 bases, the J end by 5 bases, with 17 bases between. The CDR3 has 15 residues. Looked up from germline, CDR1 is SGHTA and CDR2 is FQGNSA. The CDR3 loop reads CASSRRRTSGDTQYF. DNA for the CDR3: TGTGCCAGCAGCAGAAGGCGGACCTCAGGAGATACGCAGTATTTT.

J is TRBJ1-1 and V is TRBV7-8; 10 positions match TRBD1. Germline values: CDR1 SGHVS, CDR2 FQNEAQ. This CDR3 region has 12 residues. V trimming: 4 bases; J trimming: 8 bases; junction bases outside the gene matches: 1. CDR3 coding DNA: TGTGCCAGCAGCTGGGGACAGGGGGAAGCTTTCTTT. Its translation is CASSWGQGEAFF.

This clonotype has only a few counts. CDR3 amino acids: CASSLDELGSFRETQYF. The CDR3 DNA sequence: TGCGCCAGCTCTCTAGACGAGTTGGGTTCGTTCAGGGAGACCCAGTACTTC. The gene calls are TRBV10-2 and TRBJ2-5; D is ambiguous. Trimming removed 8 bases at V and 5 bases at J, with 27 bases between. There are 17 residues in the CDR3. The germline gives CDR1 WSHSY, CDR2 SAAADI.

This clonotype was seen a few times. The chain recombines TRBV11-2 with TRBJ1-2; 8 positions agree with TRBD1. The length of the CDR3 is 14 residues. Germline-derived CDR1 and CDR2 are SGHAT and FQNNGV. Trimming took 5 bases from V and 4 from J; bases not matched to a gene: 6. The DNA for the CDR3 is TGTGCCAGCAGCCCTATGGGACAGGTCTATGGCTACACCTTC. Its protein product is CASSPMGQVYGYTF.

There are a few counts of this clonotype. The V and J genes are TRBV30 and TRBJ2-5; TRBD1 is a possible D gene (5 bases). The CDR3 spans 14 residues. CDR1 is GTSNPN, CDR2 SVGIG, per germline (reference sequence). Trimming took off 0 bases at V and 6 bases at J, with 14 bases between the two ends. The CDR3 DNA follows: TGTGCCTGGAGTGTAGGCAGGGTTGGGAAGACCCAGTACTTC. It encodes CAWSVGRVGKTQYF.

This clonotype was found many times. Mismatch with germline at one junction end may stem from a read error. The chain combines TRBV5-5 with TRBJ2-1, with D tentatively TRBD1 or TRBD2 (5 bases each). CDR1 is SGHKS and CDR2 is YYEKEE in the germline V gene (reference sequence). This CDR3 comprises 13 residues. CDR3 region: CASSLGVYNEQFF. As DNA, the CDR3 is TGTGCCAGCAGTTTGGGGGTTTACAATGAGCAGTTCTTC.

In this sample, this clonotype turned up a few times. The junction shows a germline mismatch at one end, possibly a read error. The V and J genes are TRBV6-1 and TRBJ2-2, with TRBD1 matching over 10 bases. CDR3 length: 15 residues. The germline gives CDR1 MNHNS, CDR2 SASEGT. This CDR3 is CASREATGGRGELFF. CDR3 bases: TGTGCCAGCAGGGAAGCGACAGGGGGCCGTGGGGAGCTGTTTTTT.

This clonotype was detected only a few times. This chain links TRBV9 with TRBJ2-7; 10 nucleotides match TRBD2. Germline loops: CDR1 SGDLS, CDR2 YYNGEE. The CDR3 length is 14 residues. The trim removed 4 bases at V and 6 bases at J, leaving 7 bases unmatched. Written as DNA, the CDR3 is TGTGCCAGCAGCCCCGGGACTAGCGAAGCCGAGCAGTACTTC. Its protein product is CASSPGTSEAEQYF.

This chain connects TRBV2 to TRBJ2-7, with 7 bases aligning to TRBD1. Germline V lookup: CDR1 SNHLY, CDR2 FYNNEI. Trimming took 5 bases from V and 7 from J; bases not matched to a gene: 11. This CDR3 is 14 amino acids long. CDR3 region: CASSHQGQSLEQYF. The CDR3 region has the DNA TGTGCCAGCAGTCACCAGGGACAGTCCTTGGAGCAGTACTTC.

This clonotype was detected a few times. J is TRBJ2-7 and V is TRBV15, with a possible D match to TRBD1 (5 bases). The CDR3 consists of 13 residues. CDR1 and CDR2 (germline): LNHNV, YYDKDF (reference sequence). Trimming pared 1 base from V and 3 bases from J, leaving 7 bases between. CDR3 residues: CATSRVQGYEQYF. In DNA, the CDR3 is TGTGCCACCAGCAGAGTGCAGGGCTACGAGCAGTACTTC. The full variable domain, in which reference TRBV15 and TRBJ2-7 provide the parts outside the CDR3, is DAMVIQNPRYQVTQFGKPVTLSCSQTLNHNVMYWYQQKSSQAPKLLFHYYDKDFNNEADTPDNFQSRRPNTSFCFLDIRSPGLGDTAMYLCATSRVQGYEQYFGPGTRLTVT.

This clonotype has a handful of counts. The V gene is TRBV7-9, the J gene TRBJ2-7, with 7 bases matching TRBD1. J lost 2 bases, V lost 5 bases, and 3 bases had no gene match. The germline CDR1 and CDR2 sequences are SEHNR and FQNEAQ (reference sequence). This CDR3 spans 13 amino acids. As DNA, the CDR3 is TGTGCCAGCAGCACGGACAGGACCTACGAGCAGTACTTC. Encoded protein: CASSTDRTYEQYF.

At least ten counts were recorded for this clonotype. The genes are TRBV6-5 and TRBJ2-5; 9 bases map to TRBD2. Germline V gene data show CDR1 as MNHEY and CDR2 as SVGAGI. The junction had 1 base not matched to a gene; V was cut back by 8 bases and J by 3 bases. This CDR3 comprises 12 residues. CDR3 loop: CASAGGEETQYF. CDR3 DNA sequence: TGTGCCAGCGCGGGAGGGGAAGAGACCCAGTACTTC.

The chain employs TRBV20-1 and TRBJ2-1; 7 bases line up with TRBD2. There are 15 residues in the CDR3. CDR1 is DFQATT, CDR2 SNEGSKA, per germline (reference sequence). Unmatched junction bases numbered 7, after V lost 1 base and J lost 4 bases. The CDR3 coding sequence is TGCAGTGCTAGAGGAGCGGGATTCGATTACAATGAGCAGTTCTTC. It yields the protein CSARGAGFDYNEQFF.